The rows below give T cell receptor beta chains drawn from one sample of a study of early T cells in non-severe SARS-CoV-2 infection. TCRdb used MiXCR to reprocess the 5' RACE reads, holding one entry per CDR3 protein. The sample gives around 40,000 distinct CDR3 sequences, under 13% of which show up once; about 9.5% is in the top ten. The sequencing sample was made of whole blood. The source of these receptors is an adult who was a healthcare worker with PCR-confirmed SARS-CoV-2 infection or an uninfected control (not recorded which). The CDR3 runs from the conserved cysteine through the conserved F or W. A D gene is named only where the DNA matches it firmly. Expanded clones get a size class; other rows say once, few or many, or leave the size out.

J gene,clone size,V gene,D gene,CDR3 DNA,CDR3 protein
TRBJ2-7,many,TRBV29-1,TRBD2,TGCAGCGTTGGGCTAGCGGGGGCCTACGAGCAGTACTTC,CSVGLAGAYEQYF
TRBJ2-1,many,TRBV11-1,TRBD2,TGTGCCAGCAGCAGAAGGGCTAGCGGGGGGGCCATTGATGAGCAGTTCTTC,CASSRRASGGAIDEQFF
TRBJ2-2,many,TRBV7-2,-,TGTGCCAGCAGCTTATCCGGTACTACCGGGGAGCTGTTTTTT,CASSLSGTTGELFF
TRBJ1-2,many,TRBV6-5,-,TGTGCCAGCAGCCGTGCTGCGGGAGGTCAGGTTCGTGGCTACACCTTC,CASSRAAGGQVRGYTF
TRBJ2-7,-,TRBV3-1,-,TGTGCCAGCAGCCAACAACAGGTCCGGGACGAGCAGTACTTC,CASSQQQVRDEQYF
TRBJ2-2,-,TRBV7-9,-,TGTGCCAGCAACGCGGGAACCGGGGAGCTGTTTTTT,CASNAGTGELFF
TRBJ1-1,many,TRBV2,-,TGTGCCAGCAGACCCCTGGGGGGGACTGAAGCTTTCTTT,CASRPLGGTEAFF
TRBJ2-1,many,TRBV6-5,-,TGTGCCAGCAGTTACTCAGGGGGTAGTATTTACAATGAGCAGTTCTTC,CASSYSGGSIYNEQFF
TRBJ1-2,-,TRBV19,TRBD1,TGTGCCAGTAGTATGGCCCATCAGGGGGCCTCTAACTATGGCTACACCTTC,CASSMAHQGASNYGYTF
TRBJ1-1,many,TRBV7-2,-,TGTGCCAGCAGCCGACACCGGGTCCCCCGAGACACTGAAGCTTTCTTT,CASSRHRVPRDTEAFF
TRBJ1-2,few,TRBV14,-,TGTGCCAGCAGCCAATTGGAGACCTATGGCTACACCTTC,CASSQLETYGYTF
TRBJ2-6,many,TRBV7-2,-,TGTGCCAGCAGCCCAGAGGTGGCTGGGGCCAACGTCCTGACTTTC,CASSPEVAGANVLTF
TRBJ1-4,few,TRBV12-3/TRBV12-4,-,TGTGCCAGCAGTTCGCGTACGGAAAGAAATGAAAAACTGTTTTTT,CASSSRTERNEKLFF
TRBJ1-5,many,TRBV4-3,TRBD1,TGCGCCAGCAGCCAATGGACAGGGTTAAGCAATCAGCCCCAGCATTTT,CASSQWTGLSNQPQHF
TRBJ2-2,-,TRBV5-6,-,TGTGCCAGCAGCTTGGCAATTGGACGGACGAACACCGGGGAGCTGTTTTTT,CASSLAIGRTNTGELFF
TRBJ1-4,few,TRBV9,-,TGTGCCAGCAGCGGGACAGACAGGCCCTTAAATGAAAAACTGTTTTTT,CASSGTDRPLNEKLFF
TRBJ2-5,many,TRBV29-1,-,TGCAGCGTTGATGACTCCTCACCGGAGACCCAGTACTTC,CSVDDSSPETQYF
TRBJ2-7,-,TRBV15,TRBD1,TGTGCCACCAGCAAACCGGGACAGGGGGCTTACGAGCAGTACTTC,CATSKPGQGAYEQYF
TRBJ2-2,-,TRBV5-1,TRBD1,TGCGCCAGCAGTTACGACAGGACAGGTTACACCGGGGAGCTGTTTTTT,CASSYDRTGYTGELFF
TRBJ2-5,few,TRBV11-2,TRBD2,TGTGCCAGCACCCCATGGGTAGCGGGGGAAGAGACCCAGTACTTC,CASTPWVAGEETQYF
TRBJ2-3,once,TRBV6-1,-,TGTGCCAGCACTGCGGACAGCACAGATACGCAGTATTTT,CASTADSTDTQYF
TRBJ2-3,few,TRBV29-1,TRBD2,TGCAGCGCCCCTACTAGCGGGGGCACAGATACGCAGTATTTT,CSAPTSGGTDTQYF
TRBJ1-4,many,TRBV14,-,TGTGCCAGCAGCCCTATTGGGCAGGGCCGTGGAGAAAAACTGTTTTTT,CASSPIGQGRGEKLFF
TRBJ1-1,many,TRBV12-3/TRBV12-4,TRBD1,TGTGCCAGCAGTTCTCAGGGGGCCTGGGCTGAAGCTTTCTTT,CASSSQGAWAEAFF